These T cell receptor beta chains were read from a single sample in a study of blood T cell repertoires in COVID-19. The table came from immunoSEQ multiplex PCR; TCRdb's copy has only in-frame clones and leaves some out. The sample shows 400,000 to 550,000 clones, 70% to 90% of them seen only once. Sequencing was carried out using PBMCs or T cells enriched from blood (not recorded which). Receptors originate from a young woman with acute COVID-19. Each CDR3 is given with its conserved first and last residue. The D gene is left open where the match is weak. Clone size, where shown, is once, few, many, or a class for clones that have expanded.

. . TRBJ1-1 TRBV6-5 TGTGCCAGCACAGAGGAACAGGGAAACACTGAAGCTTTCTTT CASTEEQGNTEAFF
. TRBD1 TRBJ1-4 TRBV5-4 TGTGCCAGCAGCTTGGGGCCCGGGACAGGGAAGTTCCCTAATGAAAAACTGTTTTTT CASSLGPGTGKFPNEKLFF
few . TRBJ2-1 TRBV7-2 TGTGCCAGCAGTTCGCCGGGGTGGAATGAGCAGTTCTTC CASSSPGWNEQFF
. . TRBJ1-4 TRBV15 TGTGCCACCAGCCCAAGCAGGGATGAAAAACTGTTTTTT CATSPSRDEKLFF
once . TRBJ2-7 TRBV12-3/TRBV12-4 TGTGCCAGCAGTTTACCCGGGTCCGAGCAGTACTTC CASSLPGSEQYF
. . TRBJ2-3 TRBV5-1 TGCGCCAGCAGACCGGCAGGGGGGACAGATACGCAGTATTTT CASRPAGGTDTQYF
once TRBD1 TRBJ2-6 TRBV3-1/TRBV3-2 TGTGCCAGCAGCCAACCGGGACAGGGTGCTGGGGCCAACGTCCTGACTTTC CASSQPGQGAGANVLTF
once . TRBJ1-3 TRBV29-1 TGCAGCGCTCGTTGGAGCGGAGGAAACACCATATATTTT CSARWSGGNTIYF
once TRBD1 TRBJ2-4 TRBV27 TGTGCCAGCAGTCCACTTACAACAGGGGGCGGAAACATTCAGTACTTC CASSPLTTGGGNIQYF
. TRBD1 TRBJ1-6 TRBV3-1/TRBV3-2 TGTGCCAGCAGCCAAGGGACAGGGAGACTTTCCTATAATTCACCCCTCCACTTT CASSQGTGRLSYNSPLHF
. . TRBJ2-1 TRBV4-3 TGCGCCAGCAGCCAAGAGAGCCCTAGTACGGTCTACAATGAGCAGTTCTTC CASSQESPSTVYNEQFF
once . TRBJ1-1 TRBV7-9 TGTGCCAGCAGCTTAGGGGAAACAGGGCTGAACACTGAAGCTTTCTTT CASSLGETGLNTEAFF
. . TRBJ2-3 TRBV7-9 TGTGCCAGCAGCTCGATCCGACCGGGACAAGGCGATTTT CASSSIRPGQGDF
. . TRBJ2-3 TRBV29-1 TGCAGCGTTGAGCGGGACACAGATACGCAGTATTTT CSVERDTDTQYF
. TRBD1 TRBJ2-2 TRBV15 TGTGCCACCAGCAGAGAGACAGGGCGCCTGGGGGAGCTGTTTTTT CATSRETGRLGELFF
. . TRBJ1-1 TRBV7-3 TGTGCCAGCAGCTTAACAGAACAGTCTGAAGCTTTCTTT CASSLTEQSEAFF
. . TRBJ2-5 TRBV9 TGTGCCAGCAGCCTCCTTGGCAGGGGCGGGGAGACCCAGTACTTC CASSLLGRGGETQYF
. . TRBJ2-7 TRBV6-5 TGTGCCAGCAGTTACAGTGCTGCTCTATACGAGCAGTACTTC CASSYSAALYEQYF
. . TRBJ1-1 TRBV6-7 TGTGCCAGCAGTTCCTACTGCCCTGAAGCTTTCTTT CASSSYCPEAFF
. . TRBJ1-2 TRBV5-6 TGTGCCAGCAGCTTGGCAGCGGGGGCAGGAGGCTACACCTTC CASSLAAGAGGYTF
. TRBD2 TRBJ2-7 TRBV28 TGTGCCAGCAGTAGCCCCCCCGGAGGGACTAACTCCTACGAGCAGTACTTC CASSSPPGGTNSYEQYF
. . TRBJ2-7 TRBV6-5 TGTGCCAGCAGTACAGAGCTCTACGAGCAGTACTTC CASSTELYEQYF
. TRBD2 TRBJ2-3 TRBV28 TGTGCCAGCAAGGGCGGTAGCGGGAGGTTCGGAGATACGCAGTATTTT CASKGGSGRFGDTQYF
. TRBD1 TRBJ1-6 TRBV7-9 TGTGCCAGCAGCCCCCAAACAGGGGCGAATTCACCCCTCCACTTT CASSPQTGANSPLHF